This TCR beta chain was retrieved from a study of T-cell memory formation after mild COVID-19. Overall study: Across donors, TCR clusters were largely donor specific.

From the 5' RACE reads, TCRdb called clonotypes with MiXCR, one entry per CDR3 protein. Among hundreds of thousands of distinct CDR3 sequences, under 20% were seen once, and the ten largest hold roughly 24%. Study-level results: The finding that pre-infection memory included some responding clones suggested that cross-reactive memory joined. Clones contracting over day 15 to 85 were CD4/CD8 balanced, with later expanders leaning CD4+. Mainly CM and EM harbored the contracting CD4+ clones; mainly EMRA harbored the CD8+ ones.

Trimming left V 3 bases short and J 4 bases short, with 9 bases between. The CDR3 extends over 12 amino acids. Germline loops: CDR1 DFQATT, CDR2 SNEGSKA (reference sequence). This clonotype was seen more than once but under ten times. Its antigen is unidentified. Source material: PBMCs or a T cell subset sorted from them (not recorded which). This TCR derives from a man younger than 30 who had mild COVID-19 (a few samples of this study predate the infection). Cell type and time point are not known. This chain joins TRBV20-1 and TRBJ1-2, with D unresolved. The CDR3 nucleotides are TGCAGTGCTAGTGGACGGGTCTATGGCTACACCTTC. Its protein is CSASGRVYGYTF.